This T cell receptor beta chain was captured by sequencing in a study of OX40 agonist ivuxolimab in advanced cancers. At the level of the study: A history of anti-PD-1, anti-PD-L1 or anti-CTLA-4 therapy was acceptable, and approximately 40% had some.

Overall study findings and caveats: The study observed clonal expansion of CD4+ and CD8+ blood T cells by week 6 at 0.1 to 3.0 mg/kg.

TCRdb keeps only in-frame clones here, not all; method: immunoSEQ multiplex PCR. The repertoire includes roughly 56,000 clones, around 88% of them detected once, and less than 0.8% sits in the top ten. To note about this clone: Its antigen is not known.

The TCR sequence derives from an adult with an advanced solid tumor such as melanoma, head and neck, liver or kidney cancer. This sample comprised CD4+ or CD8+ T cells sorted from blood, obtained in a trial of the OX40 agonist ivuxolimab.

CDR3 in DNA: TGTGCCAGTGGGACAGGGTTTGGGGCCAACGTCCTGACTTTC. Protein: CASGTGFGANVLTF. The V and J genes are TRBV19 and TRBJ2-6; 9 bases line up with TRBD1. Germline CDR1 and CDR2: LNHDA and SQIVND (reference sequence). The CDR3 is 14 residues long. Unmatched junction bases numbered 2, after V lost 8 bases and J lost 3 bases.